Each of the 6 T cell receptor beta chains below was sequenced from the same sample in a study of T cell responses to AZD1222 COVID-19 vaccine. Profiling relied on immunoSEQ multiplex PCR, and the TCRdb table lists in-frame clones only, not all of them. The data contain 150,000 or so clones, about 87% of them singletons. The sample in question was peripheral blood, obtained on day 0 of AZD1222 vaccination. The source of these receptors is an adult in good health.

The chain links TRBV13 to TRBJ1-1, with TRBD1 as a possible D gene (5 bases). V was shortened by 3 bases and J by 7 bases, with 12 bases between the two germline ends. The germline CDR1 and CDR2 sequences are PRHDT and FYEKMQ (reference sequence). The CDR3 totals 13 residues. The DNA of the CDR3 is TGTGCCAGCAGCTTTGGGGCAAGAGTTGAAGCTTTCTTT. Protein sequence: CASSFGARVEAFF.

The chain is built from TRBV15 and TRBJ2-7; 7 bases map to TRBD1. This CDR3 has 16 amino acids. J lost 0 bases, V lost 0 bases, and 5 bases had no gene match. Germline V lookup: CDR1 LNHNV, CDR2 YYDKDF (reference sequence). CDR3 coding DNA: TGTGCCACCAGCAGAGATCGACAGGGAGTCTCCTACGAGCAGTACTTC. This encodes CATSRDRQGVSYEQYF.

This chain connects TRBV6-6 to TRBJ1-4, with 7 nucleotides matching TRBD1. CDR1 MNHNY and CDR2 SVGAGI come from the germline V gene (reference sequence). V lost 7 bases and J lost 5; bases outside the gene matches: 7. The CDR3 sequence is 14 residues long. The CDR3 DNA is TGTGCCAGCAACTTCGGGGGACAGAATGAAAAACTGTTTTTT. Translating it yields CASNFGGQNEKLFF.

The rearrangement joins TRBV3-1 (or the pseudogene TRBV3-2) to TRBJ2-5; D may correspond to TRBD1 or TRBD2 (6 bases each). The ends were cut back, 1 base at V and 5 bases at J, with 11 bases in the middle. CDR3 length: 14 residues. The V gene's germline CDR1 is LGHDT and CDR2 YNNKEL (reference sequence). The CDR3 sequence: CASSQGGGRETQYF. The CDR3 DNA is TGTGCCAGCAGCCAAGGAGGGGGGAGGGAGACCCAGTACTTC.

The chain joins TRBV6-2 or TRBV6-3 to TRBJ1-5, with D hard to call. V was pared by 8 bases and J by 4 bases, with 12 bases between. CDR1 and CDR2 from the germline V gene are MNHEY and SVGEGT. The CDR3 has 13 amino acids. CDR3 sequence: CASGSTGNQPQHF. In DNA, the CDR3 is TGTGCCAGCGGTTCCACTGGGAATCAGCCCCAGCATTTT.

CDR3 DNA sequence: TGTGCCAGCAGCTTAAGCGGAATCAATTCACCCCTCCACTTT. Translating gives CASSLSGINSPLHF. The V gene is TRBV7-9, the J gene TRBJ1-6, with unresolved D. In germline, CDR1 is SEHNR, CDR2 FQNEAQ (reference sequence). Trimming took off 2 bases at V and 7 bases at J, with 9 bases between the two ends. The CDR3 is made up of 14 amino acids.